A selection of T cell receptor beta chains follows, all from one sample in a study of monozygotic twins with inflammatory bowel disease. Using the 5' RACE reads, TCRdb records one entry per CDR3 protein without DNA. This table lists about 160,000 distinct CDR3 sequences. Input material: blood. All receptors come from a human donor with ulcerative colitis or Crohn's disease, or a healthy co-twin of an affected twin (not recorded which). Each CDR3 is given with its conserved first and last residue. Clone size is given for some rows only: seen once, a few or many times, or a class if the clone is expanded.

j_call | v_call | clone_size | cdr3_aa
TRBJ1-3 | TRBV10-3 | NA | CAAMTGLSGNTIYF
TRBJ1-5 | TRBV6-2/TRBV6-3 | NA | CASSYSSYQPQHF
TRBJ2-2 | TRBV5-4 | NA | CASSFPIAGGPPGELFF
TRBJ2-7 | TRBV6-5 | large | CASKPRRAKLYEQYF
TRBJ1-2 | TRBV10-3 | NA | CAISAPGQGADYGYTF
TRBJ2-2 | TRBV5-6 | NA | CASSPVGRELFF
TRBJ2-5 | TRBV7-2 | NA | CASSGSDQETQYF
TRBJ2-7 | TRBV30 | NA | CAWSPPPGVRHEQYF
TRBJ2-1 | TRBV12-3/TRBV12-4 | NA | CASTLGGLSYNEQFF
TRBJ2-7 | TRBV20-1 | NA | CSALRGGALTYEQYF
TRBJ1-6 | TRBV3-1 | NA | CASSQAGTDRSSYNSPLHF
TRBJ2-2 | TRBV7-7 | NA | CASSLGLAGSGELFF
TRBJ2-6 | TRBV2 | NA | CASSNRKQGSGANVLTF
TRBJ1-2 | TRBV4-1 | NA | CASSQEKGVRGYTF
TRBJ2-1 | TRBV29-1 | NA | CNVLAGWNEQFF
TRBJ2-5 | TRBV12-3/TRBV12-4 | NA | CATSGGETQYF
TRBJ2-7 | TRBV29-1 | NA | CSAGQGFNYEQYF
TRBJ1-2 | TRBV7-9 | NA | CASSLGDSGDRIYGYTF